This TCR beta chain was sequenced during a study of T cell clonality in common variable immunodeficiency (dated by TCRdb to about 2015). The paper as a whole reports these results and caveats: CVID TCRbeta sequences were reported to have fewer deletions and N-nucleotide insertions and to lack highly modified clones with 13 or more V deletions. According to the authors, finding the cause of the higher clonality in CVID would require sequencing the repertoires of T cell subpopulations. Although equal DNA input was used, an average of approximately 82,000 unique sequences per sample was obtained for controls, compared with approximately 30,000 for CVID samples. Healthy controls shared more TCRbeta clones with each other than CVID subjects shared among themselves (p < 0.0001). Compared with healthy controls, CVID subjects showed increased TCRbeta clonality (t-test p = 0.018), a feature most characteristic of about a third of subjects. Correlations of repertoire features with clinical complications were constrained by heterogeneity among patients within the CVID cohort.

This clone was found many times. Its antigen specificity is not known. The read stops 3 residues short of the end of the CDR3; the missing end is completed from the germline J gene. Most CVID patients and most healthy controls were of Caucasian heritage. Heparinized peripheral whole blood samples of about 5 to 8.5 ml were obtained from each donor. Genomic DNA from adults with common variable immune deficiency (CVID) and from healthy adult controls was used to sequence TCRbeta CDR3 repertoires. A total of around 22 healthy adult volunteers (roughly twelve female and approximately ten male; age range roughly 23 to 75 years, mean age about 34) were included in the control group. Diluted blood was subjected to density centrifugation over Hypaque 1077 or Ficoll-Paque for isolation of peripheral blood mononuclear cells. Unsorted mononuclear cells served as the source of genomic DNA, which was extracted either by Qiagen column purification or by a centrifugation-based method.

For sequencing input, CVID and control samples contributed equivalent amounts of genomic DNA. For every sample, a 60 bp segment covering the rearranged TCRbeta CDR3 region was amplified and then sequenced. The immunoSEQ assay, a bias-corrected multiplex PCR with high-throughput sequencing, was employed for TCRbeta amplification. Concerning the study's data processing: Each unique nucleotide sequence was treated as a clone and annotated with V, D and J genes, copy number and frequency. Sequences were labeled productive if in frame, and non-productive if out of frame or containing stop codons. As previously described, clonality was computed from Shannon's entropy. The predicted amino acid sequences of productive clones were used to derive the mean CDR3 Kyte-Doolittle hydropathy. Using the R hclust function, scaled V gene usage was clustered hierarchically with Manhattan distance and complete linkage. Sharing of clones by CDR3 amino acid sequence was evaluated by resampling 12 repertoires per group over 100 rounds. The repertoires were searched for about 70 published EBV-specific TCRbeta sequences and 200 to 300 published CMV-specific TCRbeta sequences. Analysis left out a couple of CVID samples that produced under 10,000 sequences, so around 40 CVID repertoires remained. What TCRdb holds here is the immuneACCESS table cut down to in-frame rearrangements. Part of the clones is not present; checked against another copy, under half of the missing clones reflect an unresolved V gene, and the others are unexplained. That table is the source of V, J and clone size, and D and trimming were worked out from the DNA. For this sample the table reports under 50,000 clones, with no clone seen just once. The ten most abundant clones make up around 2.1% of the sample.

CDR1 and CDR2, per the germline V gene, are SGHRS and YFSETQ. V is cut back by 0 bases and J by 8 bases, with 3 bases in the junction unmatched. Its CDR3 holds 15 amino acids, cysteine through phenylalanine. The DNA covers only part of the CDR3, 36 bases in frame from base 1. The clonotype originates from a person aged 18 to 70 in good health. Source material: peripheral blood mononuclear cells. Recombination joined TRBV5-1 with TRBJ1-4, and 11 junctional nucleotides match TRBD1. CDR3 reads: CASSLEGTGGEKLFF. The CDR3 DNA, read in part, is TGCGCCAGCAGCTTGGAGGGGACAGGGGGGGAAAAA.